This T cell receptor (beta chain) derives from a study of blood T cell repertoires in COVID-19. Method: immunoSEQ multiplex PCR; TCRdb's copy keeps in-frame clones and lacks some. There are roughly 57,000 clones in the sample; 85% to 95% occur only once, and 3.1% lies in the top ten. This clone was seen a single time. Per germline, CDR1 SGHKS and CDR2 YYEKEE (reference sequence). The CDR3 consists of 12 residues. The V and J ends lost 1 base and 5 bases respectively, with 6 bases between them. The chain recombines TRBV5-5 with TRBJ2-5; D remains unclear. Sequences were obtained from peripheral blood. The sequence was obtained from a human donor in a cohort sampled during active COVID-19. CDR3 sequence (DNA): TGTGCCAGCAGCTTGTTTGCGGAGACCCAGTACTTC. It is translated as CASSLFAETQYF. Full variable domain (rest looked up from reference TRBV5-5 and TRBJ2-5): DAGVTQSPTHLIKTRGQQVTLRCSPISGHKSVSWYQQVLGQGPQFIFQYYEKEERGRGNFPDRFSARQFPNYSSELNVNALLLGDSALYLCASSLFAETQYFGPGTRLLVL.